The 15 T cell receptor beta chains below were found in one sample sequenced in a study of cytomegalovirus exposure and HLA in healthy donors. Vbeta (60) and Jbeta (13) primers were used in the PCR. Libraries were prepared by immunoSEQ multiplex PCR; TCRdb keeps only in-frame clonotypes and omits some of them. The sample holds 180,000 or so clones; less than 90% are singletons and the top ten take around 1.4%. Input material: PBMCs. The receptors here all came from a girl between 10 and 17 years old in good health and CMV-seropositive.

The DNA of the CDR3 is TGTGCCAGCAGATCTAGCGGGAGTTCCAATGAGCAGTTCTTC. Its protein product is CASRSSGSSNEQFF. The rearrangement links TRBV6-6 to TRBJ2-1; 10 bases fit TRBD2. The V segment lost 6 bases and the J segment 6 bases; nucleotides outside the gene matches: 5. Germline CDR1 MNHNY, CDR2 SVGAGI (reference sequence). The CDR3 totals 14 residues.

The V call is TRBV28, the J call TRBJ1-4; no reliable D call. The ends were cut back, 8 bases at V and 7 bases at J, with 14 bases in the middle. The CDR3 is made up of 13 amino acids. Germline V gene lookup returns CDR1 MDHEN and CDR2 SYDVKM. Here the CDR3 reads CASAMVVSEKLFF. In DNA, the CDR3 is TGTGCCAGCGCGATGGTCGTGAGTGAAAAACTGTTTTTT.

The DNA for the CDR3 is TGTGCCAGCAGCTTTGGGCTTACTAACTATGGCTACACCTTC. Translation: CASSFGLTNYGYTF. The rearrangement joins TRBV5-4 to TRBJ1-2; no definite D call. Trimming left V 2 bases short and J 0 bases short, with 8 bases between. The CDR3 runs 14 residues. Germline V gene sequence: CDR1 SGHNT, CDR2 YYREEE (reference sequence).

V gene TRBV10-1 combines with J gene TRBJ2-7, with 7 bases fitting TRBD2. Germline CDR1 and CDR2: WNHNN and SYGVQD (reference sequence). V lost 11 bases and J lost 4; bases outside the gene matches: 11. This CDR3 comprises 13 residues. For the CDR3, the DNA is TGCGCCGGAGGGGCGGGAGAATGGTACGAGCAGTACTTC. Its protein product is CAGGAGEWYEQYF.

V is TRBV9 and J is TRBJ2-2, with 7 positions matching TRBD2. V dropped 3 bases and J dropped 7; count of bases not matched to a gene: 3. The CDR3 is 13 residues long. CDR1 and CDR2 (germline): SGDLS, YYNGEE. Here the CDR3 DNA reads TGTGCCAGCAGCGCACGGGGGGTCGGGGAGCTGTTTTTT. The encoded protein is CASSARGVGELFF.

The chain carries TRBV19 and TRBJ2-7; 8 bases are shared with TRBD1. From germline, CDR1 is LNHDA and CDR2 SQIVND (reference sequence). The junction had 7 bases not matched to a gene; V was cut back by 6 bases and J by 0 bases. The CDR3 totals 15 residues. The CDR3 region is CASSEGQVNSYEQYF. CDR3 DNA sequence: TGTGCCAGTAGCGAGGGACAGGTGAACTCCTACGAGCAGTACTTC. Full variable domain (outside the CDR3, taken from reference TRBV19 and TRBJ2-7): DGGITQSPKYLFRKEGQNVTLSCEQNLNHDAMYWYRQDPGQGLRLIYYSQIVNDFQKGDIAEGYSVSREKKESFPLTVTSAQKNPTAFYLCASSEGQVNSYEQYFGPGTRLTVT.

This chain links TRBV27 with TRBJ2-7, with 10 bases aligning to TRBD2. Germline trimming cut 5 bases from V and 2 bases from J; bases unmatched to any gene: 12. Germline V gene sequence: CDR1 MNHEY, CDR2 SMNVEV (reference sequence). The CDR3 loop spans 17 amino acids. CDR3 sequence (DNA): TGTGCCAGCAGTCCTCTATGGACTAGCGGAGCCACCTACGAGCAGTACTTC. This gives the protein CASSPLWTSGATYEQYF.

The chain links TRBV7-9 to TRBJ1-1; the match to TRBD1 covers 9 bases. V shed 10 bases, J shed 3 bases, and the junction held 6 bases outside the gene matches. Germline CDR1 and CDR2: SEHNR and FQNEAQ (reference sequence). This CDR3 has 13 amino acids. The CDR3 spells CAIPGQGDTEAFF. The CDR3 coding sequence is TGTGCCATTCCGGGACAGGGCGACACTGAAGCTTTCTTT.

As DNA, the CDR3 is TGTGCCAGCACCCGAGACGCGGTGTATGGCTACACCTTC. Encoded protein: CASTRDAVYGYTF. The J gene is TRBJ1-2, the V gene TRBV7-6; unclear D gene. This CDR3 is built from 13 residues. V lost 7 bases and J 5 bases, leaving 14 bases between the germline ends. CDR1 SGHVS and CDR2 FNYEAQ come from the germline V gene.

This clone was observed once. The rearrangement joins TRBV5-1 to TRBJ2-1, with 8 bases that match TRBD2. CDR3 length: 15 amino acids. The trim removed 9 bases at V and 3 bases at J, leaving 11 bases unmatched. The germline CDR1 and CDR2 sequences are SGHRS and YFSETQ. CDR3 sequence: CATKITSGDYNEQFF. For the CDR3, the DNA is TGCGCCACCAAGATCACTAGCGGAGACTACAATGAGCAGTTCTTC.

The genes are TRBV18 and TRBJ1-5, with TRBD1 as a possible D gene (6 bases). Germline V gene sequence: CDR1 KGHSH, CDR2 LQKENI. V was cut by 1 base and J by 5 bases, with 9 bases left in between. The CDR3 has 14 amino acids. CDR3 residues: CASSPLSGDQPQHF. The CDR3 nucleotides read TGTGCCAGCTCACCACTGTCAGGGGATCAGCCCCAGCATTTT.

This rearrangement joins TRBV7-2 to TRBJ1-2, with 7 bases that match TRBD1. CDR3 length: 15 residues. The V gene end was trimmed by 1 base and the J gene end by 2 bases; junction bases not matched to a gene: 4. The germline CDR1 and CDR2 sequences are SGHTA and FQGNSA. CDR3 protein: CASSLGGQANYGYTF. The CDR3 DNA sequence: TGTGCCAGCAGCTTAGGAGGACAGGCCAACTATGGCTACACCTTC.

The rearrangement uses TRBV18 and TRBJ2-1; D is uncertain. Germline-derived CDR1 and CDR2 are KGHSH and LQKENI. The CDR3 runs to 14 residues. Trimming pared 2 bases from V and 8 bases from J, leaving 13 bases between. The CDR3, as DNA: TGTGCCAGCTCACCAGAGTTAGCCTATGATGAGCAGTTCTTC. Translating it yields CASSPELAYDEQFF.

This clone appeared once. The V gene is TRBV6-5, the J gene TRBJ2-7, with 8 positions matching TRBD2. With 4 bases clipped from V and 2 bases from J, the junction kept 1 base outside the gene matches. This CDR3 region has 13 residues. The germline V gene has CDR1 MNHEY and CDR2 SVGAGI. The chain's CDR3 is CASSLAGTYEQYF. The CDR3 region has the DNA TGTGCCAGCAGTTTAGCGGGAACCTACGAGCAGTACTTC.

DNA for the CDR3: TGTGCCAGCAGCGTAGGAGGGACAGGGGAGGCTTTCTTT. It yields the protein CASSVGGTGEAFF. The V and J genes are TRBV9 and TRBJ1-1, with TRBD1 matching 10 bases. Germline V lookup: CDR1 SGDLS, CDR2 YYNGEE. This CDR3 has 13 residues. The trim removed 0 bases at V and 11 bases at J, leaving 4 bases unmatched.